This T cell receptor (beta chain) is drawn from a study of CD8 T cells in ankylosing spondylitis (dated by TCRdb to the late 2010s). With respect to the entire study: The study set out to find disease-linked TCR variants by profiling T cell receptor beta repertoires in ankylosing spondylitis patients and healthy donors. The full study cohort was made up of 25 to 30 ankylosing spondylitis patients and around 100 healthy donors. Peripheral blood was sampled, and synovial fluid was additionally collected from ankylosing spondylitis patients.

TCRdb lists the instrument as Illumina HiSeq 2500. Quantitative 5'-RACE with molecular barcodes was used to prepare TCR beta libraries. Per the original workflow: A new computational method, built on a probabilistic model of VDJ rearrangement, was used to identify disease-linked TCR variants. The public reads were quality trimmed at Q25 with fastp and then assembled into clones with MiXCR by TCRdb, keeping productive beta chains. Entries that share a CDR3 protein sequence are merged under the most common genes and DNA. TCRdb, not the authors, supplied the V and J calls. Recorded for this sample are hundreds of thousands of distinct CDR3 sequences; about 11% of them occurred a single time. Of the sample, about 0.49% is held by the ten largest clones. Results and caveats for the whole study, not just this receptor: Blood from ankylosing spondylitis patients appeared to be characterized by a TCR beta motif composed of about 8 highly homologous amino acid variants. In peripheral blood, the disease-linked clones were found at relatively low frequencies and had a CD8+ phenotype. The disease-linked clones were reported as significantly enriched in matched synovial fluid samples from ankylosing spondylitis patients. Some TCR beta motif variants had previously been reported in synovial fluid and blood of reactive arthritis patients, which suggested common disease-initiation mechanisms.

In this sample, this clonotype turned up many times. Its antigen remains unidentified. There are no base qualities to consult, and no much larger clone falls within one base. This TCR came from a male donor with ankylosing spondylitis. The sequenced sample was blood, either unsorted or a sorted T cell fraction (not recorded which).

This receptor carries the CDR3 CSVEKVGWSSYEQYF. The nucleotides read TGCAGCGTTGAGAAAGTCGGCTGGAGCTCCTACGAGCAGTACTTC. The receptor chain draws on TRBV29-1 and TRBJ2-7, with no D gene named confidently. As encoded in the germline V gene, CDR1 is SQVTM while CDR2 is ANQGSEA. The CDR3, cysteine through phenylalanine, is 15 amino acids long. The only DNA kept is the CDR3, 45 bases in frame from the first base. Deletion took 3 bases off V and 0 bases off J, with a span of 15 bases between the germline ends.